This TCR beta chain was captured by sequencing in a study of early T cells in non-severe SARS-CoV-2 infection. At least ten counts were recorded for this clonotype. Individual cDNA molecules received unique molecular identifiers. In TCRdb, the 5' RACE reads were re-called with MiXCR into one record per CDR3 protein. The sample has approximately 120,000 distinct CDR3 sequences, about 15% seen once. The sequence was collected from an adult who was a healthcare worker with PCR-confirmed SARS-CoV-2 infection or an uninfected control (not recorded which). What was sequenced was whole blood.

DNA for the CDR3: TGTGCCAGCAGCTTATCCCACAATAATGAAAAACTGTTTTTT. Its translation: CASSLSHNNEKLFF. The V and J genes are TRBV7-9 and TRBJ1-4, with D hard to call. The CDR3 runs to 14 residues. Trimming pared 2 bases from V and 4 bases from J, leaving 8 bases between. Germline V gene sequence: CDR1 SEHNR, CDR2 FQNEAQ (reference sequence).